This TCR beta chain was found in a study of shared clonotypes between healthy human individuals. Study at large: Per donor, three plates held CD4 naive cells, three held CD4 memory, two held CD8 naive and one held CD8 memory.

Using about 220 ng DNA, 32,000 or so T cell genomes, the sorted-subset replicate PCRs were run. This table comes from immunoSEQ multiplex PCR, and its TCRdb copy is limited to in-frame clones, with some not included. Of approximately 2.5 million clones listed, roughly 92% are singletons. All the donors were Caucasian adults who lived in Nashville, Tennessee. This CDR3 is built from 15 residues. Trimming removed 2 bases from V and 7 bases from J; junction bases left unmatched: 6. Germline V CDR1 and CDR2: MNHEY, SVGAGI. This clone appeared a single time. What it binds is not known. Study outcomes and limitations: Large sequencing depth failed to make sorted-subset sequencing complete, rarefaction showed.

V gene TRBV6-5 combines with J gene TRBJ2-2; 8 bases fit TRBD1. The specimen sequenced was naive CD4+ T cells sorted from blood. The subset was: CD45RA+ positively selected. This TCR was recovered from a man between 18 and 35 years old in good health. In DNA, the CDR3 is TGTGCCAGCAGTTACGTGCCAGGGGGCGTCGGGGAGCTGTTTTTT. Translation: CASSYVPGGVGELFF.